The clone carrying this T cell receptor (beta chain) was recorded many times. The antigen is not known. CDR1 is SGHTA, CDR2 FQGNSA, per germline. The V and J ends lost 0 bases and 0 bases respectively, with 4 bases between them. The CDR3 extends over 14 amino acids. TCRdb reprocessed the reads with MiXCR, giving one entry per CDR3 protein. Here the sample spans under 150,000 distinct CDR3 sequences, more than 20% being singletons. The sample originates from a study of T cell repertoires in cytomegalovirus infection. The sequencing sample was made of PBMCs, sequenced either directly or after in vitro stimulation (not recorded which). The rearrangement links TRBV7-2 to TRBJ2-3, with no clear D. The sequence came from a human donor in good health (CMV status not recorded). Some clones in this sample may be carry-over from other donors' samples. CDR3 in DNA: TGTGCCAGCAGCTTAGCGGGTAGCACAGATACGCAGTATTTT. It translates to CASSLAGSTDTQYF.